The 12 T cell receptor beta chains below come from one sample, sequenced in a study of CD8 T cells in ankylosing spondylitis. TCRdb processed the 5' RACE reads anew with MiXCR; each CDR3 protein has one entry. The repertoire holds some 200,000 distinct CDR3 sequences, with roughly 12% as singletons. Specimen: blood, either unsorted or a sorted T cell fraction (not recorded which). The source of these receptors is a male donor with ankylosing spondylitis or in good health (not recorded which).

This chain joins TRBV10-3 and TRBJ2-5; no firm D call. Trimming removed 5 bases at V and 0 bases at J, with 4 bases between. The CDR3 contains 12 residues. The germline V gene has CDR1 ENHRY and CDR2 SYGVKD. The CDR3 DNA sequence: TGTGCCATCAGTCAAGACCAAGAGACCCAGTACTTC. Residues: CAISQDQETQYF.

In the case of this clonotype: One end of the junction fails to match germline, which may point to a read error. V gene TRBV20-1 combines with J gene TRBJ2-7; the match to TRBD2 covers 10 bases. This CDR3 has 15 residues. The germline CDR1 and CDR2 sequences are DFQATT and SNEGSKA (reference sequence). The CDR3 DNA is TGCTGTGCTAGAGAACTAGCGGGACCCTCCTACGAGCAGTACTTC. Amino acids: CCARELAGPSYEQYF.

The chain combines TRBV20-1 with TRBJ2-1; D ambiguous. Per germline, CDR1 DFQATT and CDR2 SNEGSKA (reference sequence). Trimming cost V 0 bases and J 2 bases, with 11 bases left between them. This CDR3 has 15 residues. This CDR3 is CSARETGATYNEQFF. Written as DNA, the CDR3 is TGCAGTGCTAGAGAAACCGGCGCCACCTACAATGAGCAGTTCTTC.

The CDR3 loop is CASSQEYGFQETQYF. The CDR3 DNA follows: TGTGCCAGCAGCCAAGAGTACGGCTTCCAAGAGACCCAGTACTTC. The rearrangement uses TRBV3-1 and TRBJ2-5; D call uncertain. There are 15 residues in the CDR3. Germline V gene lookup returns CDR1 LGHDT and CDR2 YNNKEL (reference sequence). The germline V and J ends were trimmed by 0 bases and 1 base, with 9 bases remaining between them.

The chain couples TRBV4-2 to TRBJ1-5; possibly TRBD1 for D (6 bases). The V end lost 3 bases, the J end lost 5 bases, and 14 bases lay between the germline ends. Germline-derived CDR1 and CDR2 are LGHNA and YNFKEQ. There are 15 residues in the CDR3. The CDR3 DNA reads TGTGCCAGCAGCCAGAACCGGGACATGTATCAGCCCCAGCATTTT. As protein: CASSQNRDMYQPQHF.

This clonotype was observed many times. CDR3 region: CASGGGEADTQYF. The CDR3 DNA sequence: TGTGCCAGCGGCGGGGGGGAAGCAGATACGCAGTATTTT. This rearrangement joins TRBV6-1 to TRBJ2-3; the match to TRBD2 covers 9 bases. CDR1 is MNHNS, CDR2 SASEGT, per germline. The CDR3 extends over 13 amino acids. Trimming at V came to 8 bases and at J to 4 bases, leaving 4 bases not matched to a gene.

The chain has TRBV27 and TRBJ2-1, with 7 bases fitting TRBD2. The CDR3 totals 16 residues. The junction had 8 bases not matched to a gene; V was cut back by 0 bases and J by 6 bases. CDR1 is MNHEY, CDR2 SMNVEV, per germline (reference sequence). CDR3 in amino acids: CASSLSGRGGFNEQFF. DNA for the CDR3: TGTGCCAGCAGTTTATCAGGGAGGGGCGGGTTCAATGAGCAGTTCTTC.

This clonotype was recorded many times. The chain employs TRBV4-1 and TRBJ1-1, with a tentative D call TRBD1 (5 bases). The CDR3 has 15 amino acids. V was pared by 1 base and J by 10 bases, with 19 bases between. Looked up from germline, CDR1 is MGHRA and CDR2 is YSYEKL. The CDR3 region is CASSQVSQDPLSAFF. The CDR3 DNA sequence: TGCGCCAGCAGCCAAGTTTCACAGGACCCATTGTCAGCTTTCTTT.

This clonotype has ten or more counts. The CDR3 DNA reads as TGCAGTGCCCCCCCGGGGGGGGACCCCTACGAGCAGTACTTC. Protein sequence: CSAPPGGDPYEQYF. This chain links TRBV20-1 with TRBJ2-7, with TRBD2 matching over 8 bases. The CDR3 has 14 amino acids. The J segment lost 2 bases and the V segment lost 6 bases, leaving 9 bases of the junction unmatched. Germline CDR1 DFQATT, CDR2 SNEGSKA (reference sequence).

This clonotype was recorded a few times. The rearrangement links TRBV7-9 to TRBJ2-2; D is undetermined. V gave up 4 bases and J gave up 8 bases, with 11 bases separating them. Germline CDR1 and CDR2: SEHNR and FQNEAQ (reference sequence). The CDR3 is 13 residues long. The CDR3 protein is CASSSLLRGELFF. The CDR3 DNA reads TGTGCCAGCAGCTCACTCCTGAGGGGGGAGCTGTTTTTT.

The chain uses TRBV4-1 and TRBJ2-7; a weak D match, TRBD2 (6 bases). Trimming took off 0 bases at V and 3 bases at J, with 15 bases between the two ends. CDR3 length: 16 residues. The germline gives CDR1 MGHRA, CDR2 YSYEKL. The CDR3 sequence is CASSQDGRGGDYEQYF. The CDR3 coding sequence is TGCGCCAGCAGCCAAGATGGAAGAGGAGGGGACTACGAGCAGTACTTC.

The V and J genes are TRBV3-1 and TRBJ1-1; TRBD1 agrees at 9 bases. CDR1 and CDR2 from the germline V gene are LGHDT and YNNKEL (reference sequence). V shed 0 bases and J 2 bases; nucleotides not matched to a gene: 4. The CDR3 length is 16 residues. The CDR3 loop is CASSQDRTGANTEAFF. For the CDR3, the DNA is TGTGCCAGCAGCCAAGACAGGACAGGGGCCAACACTGAAGCTTTCTTT.